A single sample is the source of the 28 T cell receptor beta chains below, sequenced in a study of response to subunit inactivated influenza vaccine (dated 2018 in TCRdb). To prepare the library, RT-PCR was applied. For sequencing, an Illumina HiSeq 2500 was employed. TCRdb trimmed public reads at Q25 via fastp, called clones via MiXCR and kept in-frame beta chains. One record per CDR3 amino acid sequence lists the most common genes and DNA. For this sample there are 500,000 to 600,000 distinct CDR3 sequences; approximately 15% appear just once. The ten largest account for over 8.5% of the sample. Sequences were derived from PBMCs from blood, sampled about 12 days after vaccination. These receptors originate from a man between 45 and 60 years old who received an inactivated influenza vaccine. Donor details come from another sample of the same person, matched by shared clones.

This clonotype came up a few times. This sequence joins TRBV14 and TRBJ2-5; D perhaps matches TRBD2 (6 bases). The germline V gene has CDR1 SGHDN and CDR2 FVKESK. Trimming left V 4 bases short and J 5 bases short, with 17 bases between. The CDR3 consists of 15 residues. As DNA, the CDR3 is TGTGCCAGCAGCCCGGGACTCGGGGGTATGGAGACCCAGTACTTC. Protein: CASSPGLGGMETQYF.

This clonotype was recorded a few times. This chain links TRBV20-1 with TRBJ1-1; 7 bases agree with TRBD1. Germline V gene data show CDR1 as DFQATT and CDR2 as SNEGSKA (reference sequence). The CDR3 contains 13 residues. J was trimmed by 4 bases and V by 1 base; bases with no gene match: 3. The CDR3 is CSARAGGVTEAFF. CDR3 nucleotides: TGCAGTGCTAGAGCAGGGGGGGTCACTGAAGCTTTCTTT.

The V call is TRBV24-1, the J call TRBJ2-3; 12 bases line up with TRBD2. The germline CDR1 and CDR2 sequences are KGHDR and SFDVKD. The CDR3 has 17 residues. The V and J ends lost 0 bases and 4 bases, in that order; junction bases with no gene match: 4. In DNA, the CDR3 is TGTGCCACCAGTGATTTGCACCTAGCGGGAGGGGCAGATACGCAGTATTTT. It codes for CATSDLHLAGGADTQYF.

This clonotype was found many times. J is TRBJ2-7 and V is TRBV5-1; 10 bases agree with TRBD2. CDR3 length: 13 amino acids. The germline V gene encodes CDR1 SGHRS and CDR2 YFSETQ. V lost 3 bases, J lost 7 bases, and 4 bases stayed unmatched. The CDR3 DNA follows: TGCGCCAGCAGCTCGCCGGGACTAGCGGAGCAGTACTTC. It codes for CASSSPGLAEQYF.

This clonotype appeared a few times. This CDR3 reads CASSYGGGAKDTQYF. CDR3 DNA sequence: TGTGCCAGCAGTTACGGGGGGGGGGCTAAGGATACGCAGTATTTT. The chain carries TRBV6-5 and TRBJ2-3; possible D gene TRBD2, 7 bases. The CDR3 covers 15 residues. CDR1 is MNHEY, CDR2 SVGAGI, per germline. V gave up 2 bases and J gave up 6 bases, with 15 bases separating them.

The V gene is TRBV19, the J gene TRBJ1-1; no clear D. With 4 bases removed from V and 10 bases from J, the gap between germline ends came to 10 bases. The CDR3 loop spans 11 amino acids. The germline gives CDR1 LNHDA, CDR2 SQIVND (reference sequence). The CDR3 region is CASSNRLGAFF. As DNA, the CDR3 is TGTGCCAGTAGTAACCGCTTGGGAGCTTTCTTT.

Only a few counts were recorded for this clonotype. J is TRBJ2-7 and V is TRBV7-2, with a weak D call TRBD1 (6 bases). The V end was cut by 2 bases, the J end by 7 bases, with 12 bases between. This CDR3 has 13 amino acids. Germline V lookup: CDR1 SGHTA, CDR2 FQGNSA. CDR3 sequence (DNA): TGTGCCAGCAGCTTATCACATACAGGGGAGCAGTACTTC. Protein: CASSLSHTGEQYF.

The table lists this clonotype with a few counts. The chain combines TRBV18 with TRBJ1-1; possible D gene TRBD1, 6 bases. This CDR3 region has 12 residues. CDR1 and CDR2 (germline): KGHSH, LQKENI. Trimming stripped 2 bases from V and 8 bases from J, with 9 bases between. The CDR3 reads CASSPNGQEAFF. The CDR3 DNA reads as TGTGCCAGCTCACCAAATGGACAGGAAGCTTTCTTT.

The chain recombines TRBV9 with TRBJ2-1; D is ambiguous. Trimming stripped 0 bases from V and 1 base from J, with 8 bases between. Germline V lookup: CDR1 SGDLS, CDR2 YYNGEE. The CDR3 extends over 15 amino acids. Written as DNA, the CDR3 is TGTGCCAGCAGCGTAGGTGACTTGTCCTACAATGAGCAGTTCTTC. It codes for CASSVGDLSYNEQFF.

In its sample, this clonotype was seen a few times. The V call is TRBV7-2, the J call TRBJ2-7, with D perhaps being TRBD1 or TRBD2 (6 bases each). This CDR3 has 15 amino acids. Trimming removed 5 bases from V and 2 bases from J, with 16 bases in between. The germline CDR1 and CDR2 sequences are SGHTA and FQGNSA. CDR3 sequence: CASSQKGGYTYEQYF. The CDR3, as DNA: TGTGCCAGCAGCCAAAAGGGGGGTTACACCTACGAGCAGTACTTC.

There are a few counts of this clonotype. The CDR3 bases are TGTGCCAGCAGGTCACTTAGTGGAGAGACCCAGTACTTC. Translating gives CASRSLSGETQYF. The chain has TRBV12-3 or TRBV12-4 and TRBJ2-5; D remains unclear. This CDR3 spans 13 amino acids. Trimming took off 6 bases at V and 4 bases at J, with 12 bases between the two ends.

The chain combines TRBV12-3 or TRBV12-4 with TRBJ1-5, with D tentatively TRBD1 (5 bases). Trimming took 5 bases from V and 3 from J, leaving 14 bases between them. The CDR3 spans 15 residues. The CDR3 nucleotides are TGTGCCAGCAGTCCCACTGACAGACTCAATCAGCCCCAGCATTTT. Translating it yields CASSPTDRLNQPQHF.

V gene TRBV6-5 combines with J gene TRBJ2-5; 9 bases agree with TRBD2. The CDR3 runs to 15 residues. CDR1 is MNHEY, CDR2 SVGAGI, per germline. Losses at the gene ends were 1 base for V and 7 bases for J; bases not matched to a gene: 7. The CDR3 DNA follows: TGTGCCAGCAGTTACTTCTTGCGGGGGGGGGGGACCCAGTACTTC. Translating gives CASSYFLRGGGTQYF.

The V gene is TRBV15, the J gene TRBJ2-1; a possible D gene is TRBD2 (7 bases). CDR3 length: 18 residues. The germline V gene has CDR1 LNHNV and CDR2 YYDKDF (reference sequence). Trimming left V 5 bases short and J 0 bases short, with 20 bases between. CDR3 loop: CATSGPTGGGGSYNEQFF. The CDR3 DNA is TGTGCCACCAGCGGACCGACGGGGGGCGGTGGCTCCTACAATGAGCAGTTCTTC.

The V call is TRBV6-2 or TRBV6-3, the J call TRBJ2-1, with 10 bases aligning to TRBD2. With V trimmed by 0 bases and J by 10 bases, 12 bases remained unmatched. Germline lookup yields CDR1 MNHEY and CDR2 SVGEGT. CDR3 length: 17 residues. The CDR3 DNA reads TGTGCCAGCAGTTACTCGAGAGTTTGGGGGACTAGCGACGAGCAGTTCTTC. This translates into CASSYSRVWGTSDEQFF.

The chain couples TRBV4-2 to TRBJ1-1, with D perhaps TRBD1 (5 bases). The CDR3 loop spans 15 amino acids. V was cut by 4 bases and J by 2 bases, with 14 bases left in between. Germline V gene data show CDR1 as LGHNA and CDR2 as YNFKEQ. In nucleotides, the CDR3 is TGTGCCAGCAGCCCATCCGACAGATCCAACACTGAAGCTTTCTTT. This codes for CASSPSDRSNTEAFF.

The table lists this clonotype with a few counts. The rearrangement joins TRBV12-3 or TRBV12-4 to TRBJ1-3; D possibly corresponds to TRBD1 (6 bases). This CDR3 has 16 residues. The germline V and J ends were trimmed by 4 bases and 4 bases, with 17 bases remaining between them. CDR3 bases: TGTGCCAGCAGTTCCACCCCACGGGACACCGGAAACACCATATATTTT. Its protein product is CASSSTPRDTGNTIYF.

This clonotype turned up a few times. This sequence joins TRBV4-3 and TRBJ2-2; the D is unclear. The CDR3 runs 16 residues. The V end lost 0 bases, the J end lost 5 bases, and 13 bases lay between the germline ends. The germline V gene encodes CDR1 LGHNA and CDR2 YSLEER. The CDR3 is CASSQESGFRTGELFF. The CDR3 bases are TGCGCCAGCAGCCAAGAGTCAGGCTTTCGGACCGGGGAGCTGTTTTTT.

This clonotype was seen at least ten times. The rearrangement uses TRBV12-1 and TRBJ1-1; the DNA was not compared with TRBD1, the D call given in the table. TRBV12-1 is a pseudogene. The CDR3 has 13 amino acids. CDR3 nucleotide sequence: TGTGCCAGCAGCTTCGACAGGGTTGCTGAAGCTTTCTTT. Its protein is CASSFDRVAEAFF.

The chain links TRBV5-1 to TRBJ2-2; TRBD2 matches 11 bases. CDR1 is SGHRS and CDR2 is YFSETQ in the germline V gene. The CDR3 consists of 15 residues. V lost 4 bases to trimming and J lost 5 bases; unmatched junction nucleotides: 4. The CDR3 nucleotides are TGCGCCAGCAGCCGAAGGACTAGCGGGACCGGGGAGCTGTTTTTT. As protein: CASSRRTSGTGELFF.

This clonotype occurred a few times. The rearrangement joins TRBV7-2 to TRBJ2-7; D uncertain. Trimming stripped 1 base from V and 2 bases from J, with 12 bases between. Per the germline V gene, CDR1 is SGHTA and CDR2 is FQGNSA. This CDR3 comprises 15 residues. This chain's CDR3 is CASSLEAGRAYEQYF. The CDR3 DNA is TGTGCCAGCAGCTTAGAGGCAGGACGGGCCTACGAGCAGTACTTC.

This clonotype has a handful of counts. The rearrangement uses TRBV14 and TRBJ1-1, with D tentatively TRBD1 (6 bases). CDR3 length: 15 residues. Trimming removed 1 base at V and 4 bases at J, with 13 bases between. From germline, CDR1 is SGHDN and CDR2 FVKESK. CDR3 region: CASSQVGGRATEAFF. The CDR3 DNA reads TGTGCCAGCAGCCAAGTGGGGGGGCGGGCCACTGAAGCTTTCTTT.

This chain links TRBV6-2 or TRBV6-3 with TRBJ2-3; D remains unclear. CDR3 length equals 17 residues. CDR1 is MNHEY, CDR2 SVGEGT, per germline. Trimming pared 2 bases from V and 2 bases from J, leaving 17 bases between. This CDR3 is CASSYGELEAYTDTQYF. In DNA, the CDR3 is TGTGCCAGCAGTTACGGCGAACTTGAGGCCTACACAGATACGCAGTATTTT.

This clonotype has just a few counts. The rearrangement joins TRBV3-1 to TRBJ1-5; D unclear. The CDR3 sequence is 14 residues long. The V gene's germline CDR1 is LGHDT and CDR2 YNNKEL (reference sequence). V was clipped by 0 bases and J by 6 bases, with 9 bases between them. CDR3 loop: CASSQDPVAQPQHF. The CDR3 nucleotides read TGTGCCAGCAGCCAAGATCCGGTAGCTCAGCCCCAGCATTTT.

The chain carries TRBV29-1 and TRBJ2-5; 11 nucleotides line up with TRBD2. V shed 0 bases and J 5 bases; nucleotides not matched to a gene: 5. Germline lookup yields CDR1 SQVTM and CDR2 ANQGSEA. The CDR3 consists of 15 residues. The CDR3 sequence: CSVEDLAGGGETQYF. CDR3 DNA: TGCAGCGTTGAAGATCTAGCGGGGGGAGGGGAGACCCAGTACTTC.

This clonotype was counted once. For the CDR3, the DNA is TGTGCCAGCAGCCCCACACCGGGACCCCAGCATTTT. This sequence encodes CASSPTPGPQHF. The V call is TRBV7-9, the J call TRBJ1-5; D ambiguous. The CDR3 is 12 residues long. V was shortened by 5 bases and J by 10 bases, with 12 bases between the two germline ends. Germline values: CDR1 SEHNR, CDR2 FQNEAQ (reference sequence).

This clonotype appeared a few times. The gene calls are TRBV10-3 and TRBJ2-7; 8 bases agree with TRBD2. Looked up from germline, CDR1 is ENHRY and CDR2 is SYGVKD. This CDR3 has 15 residues. V shed 4 bases and J 2 bases; nucleotides not matched to a gene: 7. The CDR3 sequence: CAISVGAGDTYEQYF. The CDR3 nucleotides read TGTGCCATCAGTGTTGGAGCGGGAGACACCTACGAGCAGTACTTC.

In its sample, this clonotype was seen a few times. The rearrangement uses TRBV18 and TRBJ2-1; perhaps TRBD2 as D (5 bases). The CDR3 spans 15 residues. Germline V gives CDR1 KGHSH, CDR2 LQKENI. V was shortened by 3 bases and J by 8 bases, with 17 bases between the two germline ends. The CDR3 DNA sequence: TGTGCCAGCTCACCCACGTTTGAGGGCGGGCATGAGCAGTTCTTC. Residues: CASSPTFEGGHEQFF.